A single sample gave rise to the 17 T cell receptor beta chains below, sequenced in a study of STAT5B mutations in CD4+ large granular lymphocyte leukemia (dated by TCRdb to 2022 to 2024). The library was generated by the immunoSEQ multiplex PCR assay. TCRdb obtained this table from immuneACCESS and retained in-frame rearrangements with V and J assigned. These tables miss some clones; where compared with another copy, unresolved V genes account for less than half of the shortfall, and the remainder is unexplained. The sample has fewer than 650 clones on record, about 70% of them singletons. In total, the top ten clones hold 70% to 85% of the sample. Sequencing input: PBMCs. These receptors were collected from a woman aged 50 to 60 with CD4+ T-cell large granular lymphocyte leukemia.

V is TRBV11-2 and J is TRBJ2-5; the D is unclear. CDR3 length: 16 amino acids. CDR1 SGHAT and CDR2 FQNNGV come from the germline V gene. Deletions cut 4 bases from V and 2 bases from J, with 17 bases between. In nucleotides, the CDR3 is TGTGCCAGCAGCTCCTACAGCGTCCGGAATCAAGAGACCCAGTACTTC. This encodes CASSSYSVRNQETQYF.

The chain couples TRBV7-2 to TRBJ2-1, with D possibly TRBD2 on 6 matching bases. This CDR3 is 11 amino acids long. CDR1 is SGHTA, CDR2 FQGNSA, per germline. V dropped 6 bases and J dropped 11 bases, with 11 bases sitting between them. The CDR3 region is CASSGGAQQFF. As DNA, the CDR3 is TGTGCCAGCAGTGGAGGGGCCCAGCAGTTCTTC.

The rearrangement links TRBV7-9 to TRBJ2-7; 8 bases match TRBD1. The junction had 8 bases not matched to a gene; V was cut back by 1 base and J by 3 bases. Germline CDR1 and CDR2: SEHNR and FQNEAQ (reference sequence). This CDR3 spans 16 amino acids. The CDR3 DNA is TGTGCCAGCAGCTTAGATTATCGGGACAGGAGCTACGAGCAGTACTTC. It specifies CASSLDYRDRSYEQYF.

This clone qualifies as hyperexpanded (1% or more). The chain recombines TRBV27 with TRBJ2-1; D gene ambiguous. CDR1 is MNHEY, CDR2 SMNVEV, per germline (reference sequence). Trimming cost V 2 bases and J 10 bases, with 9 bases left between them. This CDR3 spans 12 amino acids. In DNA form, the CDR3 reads TGTGCCAGCAGTTTAAGAGGATTCGAGCAGTTCTTC. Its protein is CASSLRGFEQFF.

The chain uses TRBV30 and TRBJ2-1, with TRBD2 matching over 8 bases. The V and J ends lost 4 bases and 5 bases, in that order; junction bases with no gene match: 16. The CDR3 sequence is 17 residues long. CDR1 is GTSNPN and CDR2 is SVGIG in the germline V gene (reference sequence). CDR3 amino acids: CAWNPGALAGQNNEQFF. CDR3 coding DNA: TGTGCCTGGAACCCTGGGGCGCTAGCGGGCCAAAACAATGAGCAGTTCTTC.

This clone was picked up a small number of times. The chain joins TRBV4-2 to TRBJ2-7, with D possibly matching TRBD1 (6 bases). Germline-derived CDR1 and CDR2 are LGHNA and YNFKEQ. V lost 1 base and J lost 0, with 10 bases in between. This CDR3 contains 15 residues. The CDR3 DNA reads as TGTGCCAGCAGCCAAGCCACACAGGGCTCCTACGAGCAGTACTTC. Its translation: CASSQATQGSYEQYF.

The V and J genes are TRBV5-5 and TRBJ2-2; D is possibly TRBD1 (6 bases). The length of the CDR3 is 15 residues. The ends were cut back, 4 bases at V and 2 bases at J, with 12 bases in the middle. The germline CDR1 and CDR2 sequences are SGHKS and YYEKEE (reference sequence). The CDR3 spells CASSRSGANTGELFF. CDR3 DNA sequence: TGTGCCAGCAGCCGGTCAGGGGCTAACACCGGGGAGCTGTTTTTT.

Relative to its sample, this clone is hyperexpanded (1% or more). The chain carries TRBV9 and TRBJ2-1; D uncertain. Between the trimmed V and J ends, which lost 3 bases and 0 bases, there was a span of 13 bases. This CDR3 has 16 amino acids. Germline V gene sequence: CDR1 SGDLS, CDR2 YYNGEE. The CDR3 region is CASSESNYLSYNEQFF. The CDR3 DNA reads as TGTGCCAGCAGCGAGAGTAACTACCTCTCCTACAATGAGCAGTTCTTC. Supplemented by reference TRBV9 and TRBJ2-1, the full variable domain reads DSGVTQTPKHLITATGQRVTLRCSPRSGDLSVYWYQQSLDQGLQFLIQYYNGEERAKGNILERFSAQQFPDLHSELNLSSLELGDSALYFCASSESNYLSYNEQFFGPGTRLTVL.

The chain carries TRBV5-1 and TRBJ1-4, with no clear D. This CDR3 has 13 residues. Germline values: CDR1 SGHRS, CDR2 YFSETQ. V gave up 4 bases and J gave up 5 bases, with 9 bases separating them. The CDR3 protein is CASSADRNEKLFF. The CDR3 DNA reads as TGCGCCAGCAGCGCGGACCGAAATGAAAAACTGTTTTTT.

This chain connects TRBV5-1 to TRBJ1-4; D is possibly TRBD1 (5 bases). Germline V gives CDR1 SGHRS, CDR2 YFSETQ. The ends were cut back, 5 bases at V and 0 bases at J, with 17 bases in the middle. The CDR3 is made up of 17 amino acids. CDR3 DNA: TGCGCCAGCAGGGTGGGACCGAATTCTGCAACTAATGAAAAACTGTTTTTT. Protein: CASRVGPNSATNEKLFF.

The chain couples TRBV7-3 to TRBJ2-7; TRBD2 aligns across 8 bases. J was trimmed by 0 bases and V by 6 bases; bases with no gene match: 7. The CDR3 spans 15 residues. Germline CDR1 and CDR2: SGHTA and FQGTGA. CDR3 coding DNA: TGTGCCAGCAGTAGGGCGGGGGGAGGCTCCTACGAGCAGTACTTC. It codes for CASSRAGGGSYEQYF.

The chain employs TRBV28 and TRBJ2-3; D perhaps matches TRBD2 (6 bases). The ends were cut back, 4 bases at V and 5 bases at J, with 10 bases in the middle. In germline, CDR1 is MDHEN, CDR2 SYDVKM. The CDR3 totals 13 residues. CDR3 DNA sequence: TGTGCCAGCAGTTCGCGGGGCCTAGATACGCAGTATTTT. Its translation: CASSSRGLDTQYF.

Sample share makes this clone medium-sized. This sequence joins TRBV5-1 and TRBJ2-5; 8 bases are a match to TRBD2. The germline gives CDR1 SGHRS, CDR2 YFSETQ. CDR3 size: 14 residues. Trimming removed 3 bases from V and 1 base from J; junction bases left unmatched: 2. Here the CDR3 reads CASSYGLAQETQYF. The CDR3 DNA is TGCGCCAGCAGCTACGGACTAGCCCAAGAGACCCAGTACTTC. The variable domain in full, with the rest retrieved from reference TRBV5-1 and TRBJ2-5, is KAGVTQTPRYLIKTRGQQVTLSCSPISGHRSVSWYQQTPGQGLQFLFEYFSETQRNKGNFPGRFSGRQFSNSRSEMNVSTLELGDSALYLCASSYGLAQETQYFGPGTRLLVL.

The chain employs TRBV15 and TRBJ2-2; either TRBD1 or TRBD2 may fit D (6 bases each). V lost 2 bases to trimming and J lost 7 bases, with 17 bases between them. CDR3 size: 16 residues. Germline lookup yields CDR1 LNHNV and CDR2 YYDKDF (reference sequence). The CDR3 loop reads CATSRRPGGAGGELFF. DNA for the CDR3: TGTGCCACCAGCAGACGCCCCGGGGGCGCAGGCGGGGAGCTGTTTTTT.

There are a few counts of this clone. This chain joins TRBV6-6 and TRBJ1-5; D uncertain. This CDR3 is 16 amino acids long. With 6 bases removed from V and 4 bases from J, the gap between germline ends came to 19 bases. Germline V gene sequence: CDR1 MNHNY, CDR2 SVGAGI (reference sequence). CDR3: CASSRLSGGYNQPQHF. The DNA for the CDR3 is TGTGCCAGCAGCCGCCTCTCAGGAGGGTATAATCAGCCCCAGCATTTT.

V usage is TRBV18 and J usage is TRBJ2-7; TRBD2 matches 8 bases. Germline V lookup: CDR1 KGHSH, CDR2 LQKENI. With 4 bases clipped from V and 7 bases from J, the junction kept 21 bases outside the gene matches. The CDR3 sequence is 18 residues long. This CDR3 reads CASSLSPGAGGPAGEQYF. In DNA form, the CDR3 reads TGTGCCAGCTCACTATCCCCTGGCGCGGGAGGCCCCGCGGGAGAGCAGTACTTC.

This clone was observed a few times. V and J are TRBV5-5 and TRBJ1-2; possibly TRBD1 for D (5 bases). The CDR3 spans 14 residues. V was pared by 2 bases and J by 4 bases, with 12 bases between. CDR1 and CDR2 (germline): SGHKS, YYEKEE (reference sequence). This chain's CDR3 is CASSFGSGTYGYTF. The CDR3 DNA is TGTGCCAGCAGCTTTGGATCCGGGACCTATGGCTACACCTTC.